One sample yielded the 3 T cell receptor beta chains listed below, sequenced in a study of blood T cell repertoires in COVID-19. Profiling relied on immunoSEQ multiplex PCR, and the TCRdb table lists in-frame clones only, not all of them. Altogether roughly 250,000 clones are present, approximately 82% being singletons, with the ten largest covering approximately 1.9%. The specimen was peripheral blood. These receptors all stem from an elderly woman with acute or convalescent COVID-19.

The CDR3, as DNA: TGTGCCAGCAGCTTAATGGGAGGAACTGAAGCTTTCTTT. Translation: CASSLMGGTEAFF. V is TRBV7-3 and J is TRBJ1-1; D ambiguous. Trimming took off 1 base at V and 5 bases at J, with 8 bases between the two ends. There are 13 residues in the CDR3. Germline CDR1 is SGHTA and CDR2 is FQGTGA. The entire variable domain, with the rest obtained from reference TRBV7-3 and TRBJ1-1, is as follows: GAGVSQTPSNKVTEKGKYVELRCDPISGHTALYWYRQSLGQGPEFLIYFQGTGAADDSGLPNDRFFAVRPEGSVSTLKIQRTERGDSAVYLCASSLMGGTEAFFGQGTRLTVV.

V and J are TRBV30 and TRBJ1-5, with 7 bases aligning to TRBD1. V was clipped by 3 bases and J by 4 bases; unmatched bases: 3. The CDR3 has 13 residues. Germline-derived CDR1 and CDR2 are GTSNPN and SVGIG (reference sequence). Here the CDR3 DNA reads TGTGCCTGGAGCCGACAGGGAAATCAGCCCCAGCATTTT. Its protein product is CAWSRQGNQPQHF. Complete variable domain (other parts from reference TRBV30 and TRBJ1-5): SQTIHQWPATLVQPVGSPLSLECTVEGTSNPNLYWYRQAAGRGLQLLFYSVGIGQISSEVPQNLSASRPQDRQFILSSKKLLLSDSGFYLCAWSRQGNQPQHFGDGTRLSIL.

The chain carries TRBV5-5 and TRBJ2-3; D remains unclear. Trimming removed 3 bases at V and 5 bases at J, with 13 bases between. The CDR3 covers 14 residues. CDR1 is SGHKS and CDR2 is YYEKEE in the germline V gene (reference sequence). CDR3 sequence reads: CASSSVPGVDTQYF. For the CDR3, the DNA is TGTGCCAGCAGCTCGGTCCCTGGTGTAGATACGCAGTATTTT.